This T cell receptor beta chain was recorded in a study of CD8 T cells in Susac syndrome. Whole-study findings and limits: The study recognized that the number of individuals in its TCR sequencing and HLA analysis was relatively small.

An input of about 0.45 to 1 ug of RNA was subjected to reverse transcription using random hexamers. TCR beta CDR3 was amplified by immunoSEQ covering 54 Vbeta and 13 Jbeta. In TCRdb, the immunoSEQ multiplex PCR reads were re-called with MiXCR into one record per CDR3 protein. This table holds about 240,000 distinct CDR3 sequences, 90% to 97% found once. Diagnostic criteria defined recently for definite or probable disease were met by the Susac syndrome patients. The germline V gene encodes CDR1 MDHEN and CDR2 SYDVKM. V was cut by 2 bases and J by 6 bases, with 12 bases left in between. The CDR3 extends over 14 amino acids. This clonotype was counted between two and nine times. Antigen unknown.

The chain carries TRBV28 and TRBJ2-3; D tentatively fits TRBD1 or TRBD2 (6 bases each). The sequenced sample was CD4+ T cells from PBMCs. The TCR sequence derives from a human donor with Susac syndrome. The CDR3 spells CASSLRGRTDTQYF. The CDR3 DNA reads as TGTGCCAGCAGTTTAAGGGGGAGGACCGATACGCAGTATTTT.